The T cell receptor beta chain described here comes from a study of cytomegalovirus exposure and HLA in healthy donors. Findings of the study overall: An analysis done earlier found most TCR beta V segments productive about 87% or about 30% of the time. Presence/absence results assume similar sequencing depth per donor, which may not hold.

Of note for this clone: Antigen specificity is unknown.

The donors comprised healthy bone marrow donors. PCR amplification relied on 60 Vbeta primers (plus 13 Jbeta primers). TCRdb's table, derived via immunoSEQ multiplex PCR, lists solely in-frame clones and lacks some. The sample carries about 170,000 clones, 70% to 80% recorded once. The CDR3 is made up of 13 amino acids. Germline CDR1 is MNHEY and CDR2 is SMNVEV (reference sequence). V was clipped by 4 bases and J by 3 bases, with 9 bases between them. The V and J genes are TRBV27 and TRBJ1-1, with D possibly matching TRBD1 (5 bases). The source material was PBMCs. The TCR originated in a woman aged 25 to 45 in good health and CMV-seropositive. CDR3 sequence: CASSWLGDTEAFF. CDR3 bases: TGTGCCAGCAGTTGGTTAGGGGACACTGAAGCTTTCTTT.